This T cell receptor (beta chain) was sequenced for a study of siplizumab effects on memory and regulatory T cells. Points from the study as a whole: Most proliferating CD4+ or CD8+ clones, roughly 75-97%, had no naive or memory assignment. Among sequences traceable to unstimulated CD4+ memory cells, alloreactive ones were significantly reduced by siplizumab.

Mixed lymphocyte reaction cells underwent about 6 days of coculture at 37°C. CDR3 length: 12 amino acids. Germline lookup yields CDR1 SEHNR and CDR2 FQNEAQ (reference sequence). V gave up 4 bases and J gave up 7 bases, with 8 bases separating them. Approximately 10^5 TCR templates were assayed per sample. The table came from immunoSEQ multiplex PCR; TCRdb's copy has only in-frame clones and leaves some out. Here the sample spans approximately 6,900 clones, roughly 36% being singletons. This clone was recorded a few times. Its antigen is not identified. J is TRBJ2-1 and V is TRBV7-9; D is undetermined. This clonotype was obtained from a human donor in good health; the cells came from an allogeneic mixed lymphocyte reaction. Sequenced input: CFSE-low (dividing) CD8+ T cells sorted from an allogeneic mixed lymphocyte reaction. The DNA of the CDR3 is TGTGCCAGCAGCTCGGAGCTAAATGAGCAGTTCTTC. The encoded protein is CASSSELNEQFF.